This record looks at one T cell receptor beta chain sequence and its context. Its antigen is unidentified. TCRdb passed the 5' RACE reads through MiXCR, listing each CDR3 protein once. The profile covers fewer than 450,000 distinct CDR3 sequences, with around 30% appearing a single time and 5.5% to 6.5% taken by the ten largest. These data belong to a study of identical twins' blood T cells. Overall study findings and caveats: Shared environment remains a possible cause of twin similarity.

The germline V gene encodes CDR1 SGDLS and CDR2 YYNGEE. The CDR3 consists of 14 residues. The V end lost 3 bases, the J end lost 3 bases, and 12 bases lay between the germline ends. The clonotype originates from a woman aged 18 to 49 in good health. The chain links TRBV9 to TRBJ1-2, with D perhaps TRBD1 (6 bases). What was sequenced was PBMCs. DNA of the CDR3: TGTGCCAGCAGCGCATACCCAGGGGACTATGGCTACACCTTC. It specifies CASSAYPGDYGYTF.